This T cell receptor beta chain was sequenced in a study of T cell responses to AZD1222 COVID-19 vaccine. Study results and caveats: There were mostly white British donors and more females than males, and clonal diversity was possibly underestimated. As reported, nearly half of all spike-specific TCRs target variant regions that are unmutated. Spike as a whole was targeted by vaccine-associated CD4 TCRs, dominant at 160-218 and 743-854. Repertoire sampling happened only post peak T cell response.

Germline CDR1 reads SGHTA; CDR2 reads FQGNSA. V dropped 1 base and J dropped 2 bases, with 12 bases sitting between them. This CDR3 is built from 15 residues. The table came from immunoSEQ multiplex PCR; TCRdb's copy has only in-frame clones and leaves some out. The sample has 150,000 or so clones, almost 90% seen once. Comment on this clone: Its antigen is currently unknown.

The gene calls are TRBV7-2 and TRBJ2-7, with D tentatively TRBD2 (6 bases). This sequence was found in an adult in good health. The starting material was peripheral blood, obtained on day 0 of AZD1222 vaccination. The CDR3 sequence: CASSLGSGPAYEQYF. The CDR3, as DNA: TGTGCCAGCAGCTTAGGAAGCGGGCCTGCCTACGAGCAGTACTTC. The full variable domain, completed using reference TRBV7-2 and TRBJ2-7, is GAGVSQSPSNKVTEKGKDVELRCDPISGHTALYWYRQSLGQGLEFLIYFQGNSAPDKSGLPSDRFSAERTGGSVSTLTIQRTQQEDSAVYLCASSLGSGPAYEQYFGPGTRLTVT.